Below, one T cell receptor (beta chain) is given with its context. The target antigen is unknown. These data are taken from a study of T-cell memory formation after mild COVID-19. Across the whole study: Largely, the TCR clusters proved donor specific.

From the 5' RACE reads, TCRdb called clonotypes with MiXCR, one entry per CDR3 protein. The sample carries roughly 110,000 distinct CDR3 sequences, around 15% recorded once. The germline gives CDR1 MGHRA, CDR2 YSYEKL. Trimming left V 4 bases short and J 4 bases short, with 16 bases between. The CDR3 extends over 16 amino acids. Study results and limitations: Among contracting clones, CD4+ were mainly CM/EM and CD8+ enriched in EMRA.

The chain uses TRBV4-1 and TRBJ1-4; D remains ambiguous. The receptor was isolated from a man aged 18 to 30 who had mild COVID-19 (a few samples of this study predate the infection). Cell type and time point are not known. What was sequenced was PBMCs or a T cell subset sorted from them (not recorded which). The CDR3 DNA follows: TGCGCCAGCAGCCTGACGGACTTTTTTGTTAATGAAAAACTGTTTTTT. It codes for CASSLTDFFVNEKLFF.